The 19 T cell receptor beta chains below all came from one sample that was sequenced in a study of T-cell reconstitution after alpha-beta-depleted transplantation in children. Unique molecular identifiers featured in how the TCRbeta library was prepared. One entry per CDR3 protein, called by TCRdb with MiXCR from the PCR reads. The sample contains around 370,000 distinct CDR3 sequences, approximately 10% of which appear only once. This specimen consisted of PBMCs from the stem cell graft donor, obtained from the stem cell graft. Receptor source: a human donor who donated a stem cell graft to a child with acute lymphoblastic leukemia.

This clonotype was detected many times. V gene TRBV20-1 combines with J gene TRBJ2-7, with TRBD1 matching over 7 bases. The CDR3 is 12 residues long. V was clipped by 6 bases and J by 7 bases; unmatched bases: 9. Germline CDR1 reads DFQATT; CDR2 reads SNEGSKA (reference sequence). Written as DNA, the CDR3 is TGCAGTGCGTTGACAGGGACCCTAGAGCAGTACTTC. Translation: CSALTGTLEQYF.

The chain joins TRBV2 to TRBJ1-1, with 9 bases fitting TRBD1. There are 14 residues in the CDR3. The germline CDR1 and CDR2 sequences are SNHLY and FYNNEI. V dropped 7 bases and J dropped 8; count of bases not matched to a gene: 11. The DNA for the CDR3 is TGTGCCAGCATGGGGGACAGGGCGTTGTCGGAAGCTTTCTTT. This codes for CASMGDRALSEAFF.

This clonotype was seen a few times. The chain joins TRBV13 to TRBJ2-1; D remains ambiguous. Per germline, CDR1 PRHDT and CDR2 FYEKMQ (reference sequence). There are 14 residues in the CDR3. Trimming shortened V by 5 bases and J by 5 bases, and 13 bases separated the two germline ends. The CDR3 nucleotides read TGTGCCAGCAGCCCACCCAATCAAAACAATGAGCAGTTCTTC. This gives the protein CASSPPNQNNEQFF.

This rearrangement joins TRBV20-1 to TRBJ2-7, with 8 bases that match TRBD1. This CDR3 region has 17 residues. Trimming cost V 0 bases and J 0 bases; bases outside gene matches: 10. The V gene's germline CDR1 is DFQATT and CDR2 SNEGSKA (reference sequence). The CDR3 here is CSARDRFTDRASYEQYF. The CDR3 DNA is TGCAGTGCTAGAGATCGTTTTACGGACAGGGCCTCCTACGAGCAGTACTTC.

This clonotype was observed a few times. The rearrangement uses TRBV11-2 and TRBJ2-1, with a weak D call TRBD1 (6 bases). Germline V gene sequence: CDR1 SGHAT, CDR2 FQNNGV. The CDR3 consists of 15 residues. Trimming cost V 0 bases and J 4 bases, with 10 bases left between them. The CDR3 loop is CASSLDIGQYNEQFF. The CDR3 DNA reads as TGTGCCAGCAGCTTAGACATCGGACAGTACAATGAGCAGTTCTTC.

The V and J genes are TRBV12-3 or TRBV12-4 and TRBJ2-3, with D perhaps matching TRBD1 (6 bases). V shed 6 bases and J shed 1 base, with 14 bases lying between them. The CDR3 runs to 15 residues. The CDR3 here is CASSRHRVRTDTQYF. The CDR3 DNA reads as TGTGCCAGCAGCCGCCACAGGGTGCGCACAGATACGCAGTATTTT.

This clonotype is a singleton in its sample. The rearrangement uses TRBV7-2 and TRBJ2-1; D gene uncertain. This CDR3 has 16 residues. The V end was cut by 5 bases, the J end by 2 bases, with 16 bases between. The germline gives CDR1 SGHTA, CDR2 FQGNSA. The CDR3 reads CASSPSYLPPYNEQFF. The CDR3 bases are TGTGCCAGCAGCCCTTCCTATCTCCCGCCCTACAATGAGCAGTTCTTC. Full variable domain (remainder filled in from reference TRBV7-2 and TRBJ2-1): GAGVSQSPSNKVTEKGKDVELRCDPISGHTALYWYRQSLGQGLEFLIYFQGNSAPDKSGLPSDRFSAERTGGSVSTLTIQRTQQEDSAVYLCASSPSYLPPYNEQFFGPGTRLTVL.

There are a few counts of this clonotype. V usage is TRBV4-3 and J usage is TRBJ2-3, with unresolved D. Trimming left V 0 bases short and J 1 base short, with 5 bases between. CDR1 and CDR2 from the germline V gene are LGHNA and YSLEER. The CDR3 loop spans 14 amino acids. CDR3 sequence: CASSQDFGTDTQYF. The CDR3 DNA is TGCGCCAGCAGCCAAGATTTTGGCACAGATACGCAGTATTTT.

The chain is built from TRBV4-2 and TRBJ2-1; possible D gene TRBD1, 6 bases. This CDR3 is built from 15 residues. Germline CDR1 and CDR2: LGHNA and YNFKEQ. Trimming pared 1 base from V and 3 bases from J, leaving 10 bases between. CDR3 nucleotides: TGTGCCAGCAGCCAAGGCGTGACAGGCTACAATGAGCAGTTCTTC. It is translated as CASSQGVTGYNEQFF.

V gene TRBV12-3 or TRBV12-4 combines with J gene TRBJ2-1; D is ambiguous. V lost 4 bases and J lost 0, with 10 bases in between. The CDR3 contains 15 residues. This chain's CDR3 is CASSYTGLSYNEQFF. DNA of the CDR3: TGTGCCAGCAGTTATACGGGCCTCTCCTACAATGAGCAGTTCTTC.

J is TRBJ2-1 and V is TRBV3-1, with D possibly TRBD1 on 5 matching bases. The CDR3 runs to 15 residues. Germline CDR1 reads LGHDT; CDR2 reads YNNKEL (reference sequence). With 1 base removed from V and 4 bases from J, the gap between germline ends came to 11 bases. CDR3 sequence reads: CASSQVGPLYNEQFF. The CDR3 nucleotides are TGTGCCAGCAGCCAAGTGGGGCCTCTTTACAATGAGCAGTTCTTC.

CDR3 in DNA: TGCGCCAGCAGCTTGTTAGGTGGCCTAGCGGGACGCACCGGGGAGCTGTTTTTT. Translating it yields CASSLLGGLAGRTGELFF. The chain joins TRBV5-1 to TRBJ2-2; 9 nucleotides agree with TRBD2. The CDR3 consists of 18 residues. Per the germline V gene, CDR1 is SGHRS and CDR2 is YFSETQ. V was pared by 1 base and J by 4 bases, with 11 bases of the junction left unmatched.

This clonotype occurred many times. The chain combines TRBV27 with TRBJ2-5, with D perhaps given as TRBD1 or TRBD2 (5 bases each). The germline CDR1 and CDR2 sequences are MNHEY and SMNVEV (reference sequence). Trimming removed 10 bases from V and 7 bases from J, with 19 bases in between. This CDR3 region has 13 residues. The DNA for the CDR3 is TGTGCCACCATGATCTGGGACCGTGGGACCCAGTACTTC. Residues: CATMIWDRGTQYF.

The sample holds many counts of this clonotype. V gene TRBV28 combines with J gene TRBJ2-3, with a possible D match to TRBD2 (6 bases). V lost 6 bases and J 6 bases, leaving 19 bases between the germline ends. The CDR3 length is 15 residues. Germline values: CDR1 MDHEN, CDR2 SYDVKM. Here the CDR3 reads CASSSPGLTPDTQYF. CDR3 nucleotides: TGTGCCAGCAGCTCCCCGGGACTTACCCCGGATACGCAGTATTTT.

CDR3 residues: CASSYGYQQYF. The CDR3 coding sequence is TGTGCCAGCAGTTACGGGTACCAGCAGTACTTC. This sequence joins TRBV6-2 or TRBV6-3 and TRBJ2-7, with D uncertain. Germline CDR1 is MNHEY and CDR2 is SVGEGT. This CDR3 has 11 residues. The V end was cut by 2 bases, the J end by 8 bases, with 7 bases between.

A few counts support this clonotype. CDR3 sequence: CASSQDVGYTQYF. The CDR3 DNA reads TGTGCCAGCAGCCAAGACGTGGGATATACGCAGTATTTT. The rearrangement uses TRBV14 and TRBJ2-3, with D unclear. This CDR3 has 13 amino acids. CDR1 and CDR2 from the germline V gene are SGHDN and FVKESK. V shed 0 bases and J shed 7 bases, with 8 bases lying between them.

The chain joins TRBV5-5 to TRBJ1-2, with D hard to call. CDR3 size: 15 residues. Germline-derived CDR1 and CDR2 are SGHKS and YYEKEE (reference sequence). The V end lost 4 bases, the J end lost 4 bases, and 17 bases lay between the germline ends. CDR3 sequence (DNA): TGTGCCAGCAGCCCAGACTACCAGTACGCCTATGGCTACACCTTC. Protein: CASSPDYQYAYGYTF. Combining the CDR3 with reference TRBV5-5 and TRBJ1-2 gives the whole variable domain DAGVTQSPTHLIKTRGQQVTLRCSPISGHKSVSWYQQVLGQGPQFIFQYYEKEERGRGNFPDRFSARQFPNYSSELNVNALLLGDSALYLCASSPDYQYAYGYTFGSGTRLTVV.

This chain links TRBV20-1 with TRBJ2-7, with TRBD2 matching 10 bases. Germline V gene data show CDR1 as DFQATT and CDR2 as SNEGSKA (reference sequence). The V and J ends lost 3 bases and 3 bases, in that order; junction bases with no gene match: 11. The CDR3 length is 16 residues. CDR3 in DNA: TGCAGTGCTAGTTTACTAGCGGGGAAGACCTACTACGAGCAGTACTTC. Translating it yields CSASLLAGKTYYEQYF.

CDR3 protein: CASSTTGAPYEQYF. The CDR3 nucleotides read TGTGCCAGCAGCACCACAGGGGCCCCCTACGAGCAGTACTTC. The chain recombines TRBV7-3 with TRBJ2-7; 7 bases fit TRBD1. The CDR3 is made up of 14 amino acids. V was clipped by 5 bases and J by 2 bases; unmatched bases: 6. CDR1 SGHTA and CDR2 FQGTGA come from the germline V gene. The entire variable domain, with the rest obtained from reference TRBV7-3 and TRBJ2-7, is as follows: GAGVSQTPSNKVTEKGKYVELRCDPISGHTALYWYRQSLGQGPEFLIYFQGTGAADDSGLPNDRFFAVRPEGSVSTLKIQRTERGDSAVYLCASSTTGAPYEQYFGPGTRLTVT.